This T cell receptor (beta chain) was captured by sequencing in a study of blood T cells in healthy people across ages. A second 7 to 11 cycle PCR used barcoded and J-beta primers. Template switching added a 12-random-nucleotide identifier to every cDNA molecule. Using its own MiXCR run on the 5' RACE reads, TCRdb lists one record per CDR3 protein. The profile shows about 620,000 distinct CDR3 sequences, roughly 21% of them singletons. Whole-study findings and limits: Age advanced and TCR beta diversity per million T cells fell, roughly linearly.

Caucasian individuals from Russia who were healthy and aged roughly 6 to 95 acted as donors. The authors drew about 10 milliliters of peripheral blood from each donor. Looked up from germline, CDR1 is DFQATT and CDR2 is SNEGSKA (reference sequence). This CDR3 comprises 15 residues. V lost 5 bases and J 8 bases, leaving 21 bases between the germline ends. As concerns this clonotype: Its antigen is as yet unknown.

This TCR was sampled from an older man in good health. Sequenced material: blood. The V call is TRBV20-1, the J call TRBJ1-4; possibly TRBD1 for D (6 bases). The DNA of the CDR3 is TGCAGTGCTGGGGACCGGGGGACCAGGGGCGAAAAACTGTTTTTT. Translation: CSAGDRGTRGEKLFF.